Listed here are 21 T cell receptor beta chains from one sample, sequenced in a study of cytomegalovirus exposure and HLA in healthy donors. A multiplex PCR was run with 60 Vbeta primers and 13 Jbeta primers. This table comes from immunoSEQ multiplex PCR, and its TCRdb copy is limited to in-frame clones, with some not included. This table holds 200,000 to 250,000 clones, around 89% found once. Sample: PBMCs. All receptors come from a young woman in good health and CMV-seronegative.

This rearrangement joins TRBV5-1 to TRBJ2-2; TRBD2 agrees at 7 bases. The CDR3 loop spans 17 amino acids. Germline CDR1 is SGHRS and CDR2 is YFSETQ. V dropped 0 bases and J dropped 4; count of bases not matched to a gene: 9. The DNA of the CDR3 is TGCGCCAGCAGCTTGGGCGGGAGCGGGTTTTTCACCGGGGAGCTGTTTTTT. Its translation: CASSLGGSGFFTGELFF.

This clone was detected only once. This sequence joins TRBV5-1 and TRBJ1-2; 11 bases map to TRBD1. From germline, CDR1 is SGHRS and CDR2 YFSETQ. The CDR3 is made up of 15 amino acids. The trim removed 2 bases at V and 3 bases at J, leaving 3 bases unmatched. The CDR3 sequence: CASSFRTGGDYGYTF. The CDR3 DNA reads TGCGCCAGCAGCTTCCGGACAGGGGGCGACTATGGCTACACCTTC.

This chain joins TRBV5-4 and TRBJ2-7; 9 nucleotides line up with TRBD1. V lost 0 bases and J lost 2; bases outside the gene matches: 3. Germline V CDR1 and CDR2: SGHNT, YYREEE (reference sequence). The CDR3 extends over 15 amino acids. In DNA form, the CDR3 reads TGTGCCAGCAGCTTGGGGGGGGACAGGGCCTACGAGCAGTACTTC. The encoded protein is CASSLGGDRAYEQYF.

The rearrangement joins TRBV7-9 to TRBJ1-1, with D tentatively TRBD1 (5 bases). Looked up from germline, CDR1 is SEHNR and CDR2 is FQNEAQ (reference sequence). The CDR3 length is 19 residues. Trimming cost V 1 base and J 3 bases, with 24 bases left between them. CDR3 loop: CASSLVGVGSSKGDTEAFF. For the CDR3, the DNA is TGTGCCAGCAGCTTAGTAGGGGTCGGGTCTTCAAAGGGCGACACTGAAGCTTTCTTT.

The chain couples TRBV5-6 to TRBJ1-1; D ambiguous. The CDR3 sequence is 14 residues long. V dropped 5 bases and J dropped 5 bases, with 16 bases sitting between them. Germline V CDR1 and CDR2: SGHDT, YYEEEE. CDR3 in DNA: TGTGCCAGCAGGTACTTCGGAGGAGGAACTGAAGCTTTCTTT. Translated, it gives CASRYFGGGTEAFF. The variable domain in full, with the rest retrieved from reference TRBV5-6 and TRBJ1-1, is DAGVTQSPTHLIKTRGQQVTLRCSPKSGHDTVSWYQQALGQGPQFIFQYYEEEERQRGNFPDRFSGHQFPNYSSELNVNALLLGDSALYLCASRYFGGGTEAFFGQGTRLTVV.

The chain couples TRBV6-5 to TRBJ1-5; D not certain. The CDR3 totals 13 residues. CDR1 MNHEY and CDR2 SVGAGI come from the germline V gene. The V and J ends lost 6 bases and 0 bases respectively, with 6 bases between them. The CDR3 here is CASRRDSNQPQHF. The CDR3 coding sequence is TGTGCCAGCAGACGGGATAGCAATCAGCCCCAGCATTTT.

The chain joins TRBV7-9 to TRBJ2-5, with 9 bases fitting TRBD2. The CDR3 length is 17 residues. Trimming removed 5 bases from V and 4 bases from J; junction bases left unmatched: 14. Germline V gene data show CDR1 as SEHNR and CDR2 as FQNEAQ (reference sequence). CDR3 sequence: CASSPPMVAGVTETQYF. The CDR3 DNA reads TGTGCCAGCAGCCCGCCTATGGTAGCGGGAGTAACAGAGACCCAGTACTTC.

The gene calls are TRBV19 and TRBJ2-1, with a weak D call TRBD2 (6 bases). The CDR3 length is 14 residues. V lost 3 bases and J lost 3, with 9 bases in between. The germline gives CDR1 LNHDA, CDR2 SQIVND (reference sequence). CDR3 amino acids: CASSIVRGYNEQFF. In nucleotides, the CDR3 is TGTGCCAGTAGTATTGTGCGGGGCTACAATGAGCAGTTCTTC.

This rearrangement joins TRBV7-8 to TRBJ1-2, with a possible D match to TRBD1 (6 bases). Trimming shortened V by 3 bases and J by 7 bases, and 15 bases separated the two germline ends. The CDR3 is 14 residues long. The V gene's germline CDR1 is SGHVS and CDR2 FQNEAQ. In DNA form, the CDR3 reads TGTGCCAGCAGCTTCTATCGACAAGGGGGTGGCTACACCTTC. It is translated as CASSFYRQGGGYTF.

CDR3 DNA: TGTGCCAGCGACAGGGAGACTGAAGCTTTCTTT. This translates into CASDRETEAFF. The V call is TRBV2, the J call TRBJ1-1; 7 bases fit TRBD1. The germline V gene has CDR1 SNHLY and CDR2 FYNNEI. Unmatched junction bases numbered 2, after V lost 8 bases and J lost 5 bases. The CDR3 has 11 amino acids.

The rearrangement uses TRBV4-3 and TRBJ1-1, with a tentative D call TRBD1 (5 bases). Germline CDR1 is LGHNA and CDR2 is YSLEER. The CDR3 consists of 14 residues. Trimming took off 0 bases at V and 7 bases at J, with 12 bases between the two ends. CDR3 sequence (DNA): TGCGCCAGCAGCCAAGATAGGGCAGGGATTGAAGCTTTCTTT. Protein: CASSQDRAGIEAFF.

The chain carries TRBV5-4 and TRBJ1-1; 7 nucleotides match TRBD1. The germline V gene has CDR1 SGHNT and CDR2 YYREEE (reference sequence). The CDR3 is made up of 15 amino acids. V shed 4 bases, J shed 4 bases, and the junction held 10 bases outside the gene matches. The CDR3 DNA follows: TGTGCCAGCAGCCATAAAATACAGGGGTTCACTGAAGCTTTCTTT. Its translation is CASSHKIQGFTEAFF.

In nucleotides, the CDR3 is TGTGCCAGCAGTGCCCCTAGCTATGGCTACACCTTC. Translated: CASSAPSYGYTF. The chain links TRBV25-1 to TRBJ1-2; no clear D gene. V was shortened by 4 bases and J by 4 bases, with 7 bases between the two germline ends. Germline-derived CDR1 and CDR2 are MGHDK and SYGVNS. The CDR3 loop spans 12 amino acids.

This clone was picked up a small number of times. The rearrangement links TRBV5-4 to TRBJ2-5; 10 bases align to TRBD2. Germline assignment: CDR1 SGHNT and CDR2 YYREEE (reference sequence). The CDR3 totals 15 residues. Trimming cost V 1 base and J 4 bases; bases outside gene matches: 4. The CDR3 here is CASSLYERGGETQYF. The CDR3 coding sequence is TGTGCCAGCAGCTTGTACGAGCGGGGGGGAGAGACCCAGTACTTC.

The DNA for the CDR3 is TGTGCCAGCAGCTTACGGTCGCTAGCGGTCCCCACCTACAATGAGCAGTTCTTC. Protein sequence: CASSLRSLAVPTYNEQFF. This chain joins TRBV7-3 and TRBJ2-1, with TRBD2 matching over 7 bases. J lost 2 bases, V lost 2 bases, and 12 bases had no gene match. The length of the CDR3 is 18 residues. Germline CDR1 reads SGHTA; CDR2 reads FQGTGA.

The chain has TRBV15 and TRBJ2-1; D possibly corresponds to TRBD2 (7 bases). Germline CDR1 LNHNV, CDR2 YYDKDF (reference sequence). The CDR3 has 14 amino acids. Trimming took 11 bases from V and 1 from J, leaving 15 bases between them. The chain's CDR3 is CASEEGGSYNEQFF. The CDR3 DNA reads as TGTGCCTCCGAGGAGGGGGGGTCCTACAATGAGCAGTTCTTC.

The J gene is TRBJ2-7, the V gene TRBV2, with 8 bases matching TRBD1. Germline CDR1 reads SNHLY; CDR2 reads FYNNEI. CDR3 length: 13 residues. The J segment lost 8 bases and the V segment lost 6 bases, leaving 9 bases of the junction unmatched. The CDR3 sequence is CASRGQGTLKQYF. DNA of the CDR3: TGTGCCAGCAGAGGACAGGGAACCTTAAAGCAGTACTTC.

This chain connects TRBV15 to TRBJ2-3; D may be TRBD2 (5 bases). Germline lookup yields CDR1 LNHNV and CDR2 YYDKDF (reference sequence). The CDR3 contains 14 residues. V lost 0 bases and J 4 bases, leaving 8 bases between the germline ends. The chain's CDR3 is CATSRDTGADTQYF. The CDR3 DNA is TGTGCCACCAGCAGAGATACCGGGGCAGATACGCAGTATTTT. The whole variable domain, filled in from reference TRBV15 and TRBJ2-3, reads DAMVIQNPRYQVTQFGKPVTLSCSQTLNHNVMYWYQQKSSQAPKLLFHYYDKDFNNEADTPDNFQSRRPNTSFCFLDIRSPGLGDTAMYLCATSRDTGADTQYFGPGTRLTVL.

The chain employs TRBV7-9 and TRBJ2-3, with a possible D match to TRBD2 (6 bases). The germline V gene encodes CDR1 SEHNR and CDR2 FQNEAQ (reference sequence). This CDR3 region has 17 residues. The V end lost 2 bases, the J end lost 2 bases, and 17 bases lay between the germline ends. CDR3 nucleotide sequence: TGTGCCAGCAGCTTATTAGCAACTAGCTTCCCCACAGATACGCAGTATTTT. This translates into CASSLLATSFPTDTQYF.

This clone was detected only a few times. The rearrangement joins TRBV6-5 to TRBJ1-5; tentatively, D is TRBD1 (5 bases). CDR3 length: 15 amino acids. Germline CDR1 is MNHEY and CDR2 is SVGAGI. Trimming removed 2 bases at V and 1 base at J, with 9 bases between. In DNA, the CDR3 is TGTGCCAGCAGTTACATTCGGGGGAGCAATCAGCCCCAGCATTTT. Translation: CASSYIRGSNQPQHF.

The chain is built from TRBV2 and TRBJ2-7, with D tentatively TRBD1 (6 bases). V was pared by 5 bases and J by 1 base, with 15 bases between. The CDR3 has 15 amino acids. CDR1 and CDR2 from the germline V gene are SNHLY and FYNNEI. CDR3 sequence: CASSTLRDNSYEQYF. The DNA for the CDR3 is TGTGCCAGCAGTACGCTCCGGGACAATTCCTACGAGCAGTACTTC.